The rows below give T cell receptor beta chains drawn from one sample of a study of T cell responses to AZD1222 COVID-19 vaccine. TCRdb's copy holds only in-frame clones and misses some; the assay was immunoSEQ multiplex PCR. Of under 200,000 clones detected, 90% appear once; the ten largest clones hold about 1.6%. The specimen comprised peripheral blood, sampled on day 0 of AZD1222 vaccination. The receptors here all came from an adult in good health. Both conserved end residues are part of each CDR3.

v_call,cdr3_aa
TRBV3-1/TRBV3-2,CASSQEVGGPNYGYTF
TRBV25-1,CASSENTEAFF
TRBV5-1,CASSGTSGGIYEQYF
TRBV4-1,CASSQRQGAVNEQFF
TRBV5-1,CASSQGTGEKLFF
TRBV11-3,CASSVGGKNTEAFF
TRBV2,CASRPLTGGPFF
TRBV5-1,CASSLEGPPARGYTF
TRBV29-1,CSVAGQGPFSYEQYF
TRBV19,CASSLDRGRNNEKLFF
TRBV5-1,CASSLNPPGTSGGAGNEQFF
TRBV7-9,CASSLQARTEAFF
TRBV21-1,CANYNRVNTEAFF
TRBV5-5,CASSGGTLQNTEAFF
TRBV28,CASSLQNSGANVLTF
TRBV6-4,CASSDSRTGNTGELFF
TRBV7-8,CASSWGWDKNTGELFF
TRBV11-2,CASSLRVNTEAFF
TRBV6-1,CASSESLAGGSSYEQYF
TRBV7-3,CASSLDRDVEQYF
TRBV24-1,CATSDPGQGNTEAFF
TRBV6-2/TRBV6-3,CASSLGTEAFF
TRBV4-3,CASSQDGGLQETQYF
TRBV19,CASSRDTQQPQHF
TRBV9,CASSARLAGVTDTQYF
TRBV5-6,CASSLTGSNEKLFF
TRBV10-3,CAISESWTSGDTQYF
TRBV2,CASEPGGDYGYTF
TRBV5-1,CASSPGTGYTEAFF
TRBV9,CASSAPGRAYGYTF
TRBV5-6,CASSNPGTGYGTDTQYF
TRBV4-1,CASSRGGARSYNSPLHF
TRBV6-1,CASSETGLTGNTIYF
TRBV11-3,CASSLQTSGGPGRYF
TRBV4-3,CASSPRAWDTQYF
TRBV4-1,CASSPTGTAGSGNTIYF
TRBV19,CASSSFLLPTLLEQFF
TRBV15,CATSRENGATGELFF
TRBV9,CASSVALDNNQFF
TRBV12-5,CASGGQDSTDTQYF
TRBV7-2,CASSIQGSTEAFF
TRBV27,CASSGLAGENSYNEQFF
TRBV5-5,CASSSLAGYTDTQYF
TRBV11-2,CASSLPWVPYEQYF
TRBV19,CASSIFSRGTYQETQYF
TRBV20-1,CSASPLAGLYEQYF
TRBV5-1,CASREAGVADTQYF
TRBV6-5,CASSPLQETQYF
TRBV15,CATSPRSGGSALF
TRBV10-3,CATVGQTNTEAFF
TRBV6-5,CASSYSSGQTYEQYF
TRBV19,CASTAPGLAGGYGELFF
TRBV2,CASSEGQGPPYEQYF
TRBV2,CASIEQAYNEQFF
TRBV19,CASSIASGDNNEQFF
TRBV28,CASSSGLSLDRLFF
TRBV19,CASRGTENTEAFF
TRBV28,CASSLNAGLGSTGELFF
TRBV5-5,CASSSAANYGYTF